A single T cell receptor (beta chain) is shown here with its context. Its antigen is currently not known. Base qualities are not at hand, and no much larger clone is one base apart. The sample is drawn from a study of cytomegalovirus exposure and HLA in healthy donors listed by TCRdb under 2017. Study-wide context: An earlier analysis of 550 to 700 of the donors reported roughly 270 Gb of sequence data and 117 million unique TCR beta sequences from 150 million to 200 million T cells. Among several hundred genotyped donors of the cohort, an average of about 240,000 unique TCR beta nucleotide sequences was sequenced per donor, of which approximately 18% were non-productive. Donor age, sex, ethnicity and CMV serostatus were compiled together with the repertoire data. A later analysis re-analyzed previously published TCR beta repertoires from hundreds of donors and added high-resolution HLA genotyping to study TCR occurrence patterns. A later genetic analysis took genome-wide SNP genotypes for about 55% of the 666 donors and used that subset as a discovery cohort. Class I and class II HLA loci were covered by the typing at four-digit resolution. The study profiled the T cell repertoires of around 700 subjects by immunosequencing and related them to cytomegalovirus serostatus. In an earlier analysis of 500 to 650 of the donors, high-throughput TCR beta sequencing was used to judge whether each TCR beta V gene segment behaved as functional or pseudogenic. The study aimed to test whether signatures of past pathogen exposure could be identified by cataloging public T cell receptors. The later analysis used no new phenotypic data to find candidate immune exposures, relying instead on TCR beta sequences and their occurrence across donors. An early release covering about 600 HLA-typed donors comprised 250 to 350 gigabases of sequencing data and 85 million or so unique TCR sequences. Typing coverage varied by locus: roughly 629-630 donors for A, B, C, DRB1 and DQB1; roughly 560 for DQA1; about 600 for DPA1; about 450 for DPB1. Roughly 5 DR-DQ haplotypes were handled as single units for association and clustering because linkage in the cohort was strong. Every repertoire in the discovery cohort had been generated on one and the same sequencing platform. In addition to the first cohort of roughly 700 subjects, a separate validation cohort of under 150 different subjects was used. High-throughput TCR immunosequencing, statistical association of individual TCRs with disease status, and machine learning were combined to predict cytomegalovirus infection status. Among the roughly 400 genotyped donors, approximately 77% belonged to the genetic ancestry cluster associated with self-reported Caucasian donors.

The research as a whole found: An association between a missense DCLRE1C variant and V-gene and J-gene trimming of TCR beta chains was found in a later genetic analysis and replicated in an independent cohort. According to a later analysis, TCR association rates differed among HLA loci, with DRB1 alleles showing the most associated TCRs and HLA-C alleles showing the fewest. Sequencing depth was assumed to be roughly uniform across donors in the presence/absence analyses, though that assumption may not hold. Because counts were too low, some 16 rarely observed V segments, including chromosome 9 orphons, were excluded from the earlier analysis of about 500 of the donors. Because HLA typing was missing for some donors at each locus, association tests included only the typed subset. The classifier was reported to diagnose cytomegalovirus status with high specificity and sensitivity in both the original and validation cohorts. Compared with the approximately 700-donor mean, donors in an Asian-associated ancestry cluster had fewer N-insertions in productive TCRs, according to a later genetic analysis. The authors suggested that the approach could potentially be extended to other disease states and immunological phenotypes. The cohort was sequenced for TCR beta chains only, and without alpha or paired-chain data the features that could be detected were limited. A further reported finding was that TCR beta sequences accurately predicted the HLA-A and HLA-B alleles for most subjects in the first cohort. Across donors, most TCR sequences were observed very rarely, whereas some public TCRs were present in many individuals. Compared with equally common non-associated chains, HLA-associated TCR beta chains in a later analysis were more clonally expanded and had lower generation probabilities. Correlated functional status among segregating V segments might be attributable to linkage disequilibrium, but an unknown experimental factor could not be ruled out. The 87-base-pair reads could not distinguish some IMGT-functional V segments, including TRBV6-2 and TRBV6-3, so those segments were excluded. For the cohort, immune exposure information was limited to CMV serostatus. A cluster of highly shared sequence variants was judged likely to be a technical artifact of the sequencing pipeline. In vitro tests confirmed that a few of the cytomegalovirus-associated TCR beta chains recognize cytomegalovirus antigens. In an earlier analysis of 450 to 750 of the donors, most TCR beta V segments appeared in productive rearrangements about 87% or about 30% of the time, broadly matching IMGT annotations. The study listed 164 TCR beta chains as associated with cytomegalovirus. According to a later analysis, parvovirus B19, influenza, CMV and Epstein-Barr virus appeared linked to several top co-occurrence clusters. In a later analysis, some 17,000 TCR beta sequences were associated with specific HLA alleles at a false discovery rate of 0.05. Assigning TCR associations to individual alleles was difficult when HLA alleles, especially DR and DQ, strongly co-occurred. Most CMV-associated TCR beta chains appeared to be HLA-restricted in a later analysis, and the HLA associations seemed to be driven largely by CMV exposure.

The library was generated by the immunoSEQ multiplex PCR assay. A mixture of 60 forward primers for TCR Vbeta segments and 13 reverse primers for TCR Jbeta segments was used in the multiplex PCR. Amplification of the CDR3 region of rearranged TCR beta genes was performed with a multiplex PCR assay on genomic DNA. Amplified TCR beta libraries were sequenced as 87-base-pair reads on the Illumina HiSeq System. As for how the authors treated the data: A later analysis tallied 70 million to 100 million unique TCR beta chains across the 640 or so repertoires, and approximately 12 million of those chains were shared by two or more donors. Raw reads were error-corrected and collapsed into unique sequences with a nearest-neighbor algorithm that merged closely related sequences to remove PCR and sequencing errors. Alignment of CDR3 sequences to IMGT reference sequences was used to assign V, D and J gene segments. For a sequence to be retained, a match of at least six nucleotides was required to both a V gene segment and a J gene segment. A rearrangement counted as productive if the CDR3 had no stop codons and remained in frame with V and J, and every other rearrangement counted as non-productive. Following IMGT convention, CDR3 was defined as the stretch from the second conserved V-encoded cysteine to the conserved J-encoded phenylalanine. The earlier analysis of some 550 of the donors excluded any sequence lacking an unambiguous match to a single V gene segment. In an earlier analysis of some 590 of the donors, V segments were called functional above 56.7% productive rearrangements and were called segregating when the between-donor standard deviation exceeded 5%. A statistical classification framework was built to diagnose cytomegalovirus status from the catalog of TCR beta chain sequences. V and J gene assignment, in a later analysis, came from comparing TCR nucleotide sequences with IMGT/GENE-DB human TR gene sequences. A later analysis assigned CDR3 sequences and most-parsimonious VDJ recombination scenarios with the TCRdist pipeline. In a later analysis, each TCR beta chain was defined by its CDR3 amino acid sequence together with its V-gene family, and reads lacking a unique V-gene family were excluded. As a way to deal with suspected cross-contamination and a sequencing artifact, a later analysis dropped 450 to 600 nucleotide sequences that were highly shared and had low generation probability. A later analysis calculated a clonal expansion index for each public chain from normalized within-repertoire ranks of inferred template counts. A later analysis computed generation probabilities with a VDJ recombination model fitted to out-of-frame rearrangements, and checked the results against IGoR. In a later analysis, hypergeometric tests were used to score TCR-TCR, TCR-HLA and TCR-CMV co-occurrence, with a repertoire-size bias correction applied to TCR pairs. False discovery rates were estimated in a later analysis by permuting HLA or CMV assignments 20 times. In a later analysis, co-occurring TCRs were grouped using DBSCAN, and TCRdist sequence similarity was added for clustering within HLA-allele-positive subsets. For co-occurrence clustering, repertoires with fewer than 30,000 or more than 120,000 public chains were excluded, along with about five repertoires with anomalous nucleotide sharing. Sourced from immuneACCESS, this table was stored by TCRdb with only in-frame sequences that have V and J called. A share of the clones is absent; for the studies checked, an unresolved V gene accounts for under half, and the remainder has no known explanation. That table supplies the V and J calls and clone size; D and trimming were determined from the DNA. For this sample the table gives about 170,000 clones, of which 75% to 90% were detected only once. The top ten hold over 2% of the sample.

The cohort was made up of 500 to 850 healthy bone marrow donors. At the time of sampling, every cohort member was nominally healthy, though immune exposures that went unrecorded were likely present. The donor was CMV seronegative and belonged to the group of more than 300 seronegative cohort members. A peripheral blood sample was collected from each donor, and TCR beta sequencing was performed on peripheral blood mononuclear cells. Genomic DNA extraction from the blood cell samples was performed with the Qiagen DNeasy Blood Extraction Kit. Its CDR3 holds 14 amino acids, cysteine through phenylalanine. Just CDR3 DNA is preserved here, 42 bases in frame from base 1. V was cut back by 2 bases and J by 0 bases, leaving a gap of 7 bases between them. From the germline V gene (reference sequence), CDR1 is SEHNR and CDR2 is FQNEAQ.

The sample taken for sequencing was PBMCs. The chain is made from TRBV7-9 and TRBJ1-1, with the D gene too uncertain to name. This clonotype was sampled from a male donor in good health and CMV-seronegative. CDR3 sequence: CASSLLGVNTEAFF. The DNA sequence is given as TGTGCCAGCAGCTTATTAGGAGTGAACACTGAAGCTTTCTTT.